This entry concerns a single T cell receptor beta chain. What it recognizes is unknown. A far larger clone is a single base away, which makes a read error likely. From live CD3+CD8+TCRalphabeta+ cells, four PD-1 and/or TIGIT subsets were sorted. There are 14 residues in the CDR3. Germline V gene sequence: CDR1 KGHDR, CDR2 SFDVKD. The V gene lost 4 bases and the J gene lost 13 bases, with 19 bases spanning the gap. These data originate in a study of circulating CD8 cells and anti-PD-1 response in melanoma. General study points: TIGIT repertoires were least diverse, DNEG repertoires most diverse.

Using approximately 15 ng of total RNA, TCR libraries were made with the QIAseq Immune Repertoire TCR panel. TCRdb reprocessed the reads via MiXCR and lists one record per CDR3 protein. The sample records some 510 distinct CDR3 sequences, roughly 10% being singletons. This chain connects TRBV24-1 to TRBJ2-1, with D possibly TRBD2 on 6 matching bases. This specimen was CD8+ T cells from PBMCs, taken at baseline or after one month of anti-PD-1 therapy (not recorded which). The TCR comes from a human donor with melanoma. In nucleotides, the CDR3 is TGTGCCACCAGTGAAACCGGACTTGGCGGGACCCAGTTCTTC. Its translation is CATSETGLGGTQFF.